Listed here are 25 T cell receptor beta chains from one sample, sequenced in a study of CD8 T cells in ankylosing spondylitis. Findings and caveats of the study: Typical of ankylosing spondylitis blood, it appeared, was a TCR beta motif of under 10 highly homologous variants.

These receptors lack a known antigen. TCRdb processed the 5' RACE reads anew with MiXCR; each CDR3 protein has one entry. Of a few hundred thousand distinct CDR3 sequences in the sample, 12% were seen once. The sample consisted of blood, either unsorted or a sorted T cell fraction (not recorded which). These receptors all stem from a male donor with ankylosing spondylitis.

The CDR3 loop reads CSARDRTEQYV. The CDR3 region has the DNA TGCAGTGCTCGGGACCGGACCGAGCAGTACGTC. This chain joins TRBV20-1 and TRBJ2-7; D may be TRBD1 or TRBD2 (5 bases each). Trimming cost V 5 bases and J 6 bases, with 11 bases left between them. Looked up from germline, CDR1 is DFQATT and CDR2 is SNEGSKA (reference sequence). This CDR3 has 11 amino acids.

The gene calls are TRBV27 and TRBJ1-1; the D gene is possibly TRBD1 (5 bases). Trimming pared 10 bases from V and 3 bases from J, leaving 15 bases between. CDR3 size: 13 residues. The germline V gene has CDR1 MNHEY and CDR2 SMNVEV (reference sequence). The CDR3 loop is CAIRGAAHTEAFF. In DNA, the CDR3 is TGTGCCATTAGAGGGGCGGCCCACACTGAAGCTTTCTTT.

CDR3 coding DNA: TGCAGCGTTGAAGATTGGGGTAAGGAGCAGTTCTTC. Translation: CSVEDWGKEQFF. The chain uses TRBV29-1 and TRBJ2-1, with D unclear. The CDR3 totals 12 residues. Germline V gene sequence: CDR1 SQVTM, CDR2 ANQGSEA. Between the trimmed V and J ends, which lost 0 bases and 10 bases, there was a span of 10 bases.

On this clonotype itself: A much larger clone lies a single base off, so this may be a read error. The chain joins TRBV29-1 to TRBJ2-1, with 7 bases lining up with TRBD1. After removal of 0 bases from V and 6 bases from J, the junction contained 11 bases not matched to a gene. Germline V lookup: CDR1 SQVTM, CDR2 ANQGSEA. The CDR3 extends over 16 amino acids. CDR3 nucleotides: TGCAGCGTTGAAGATGGGAGACAGGGAGCCTGCAATGAGCAGTTCTTC. This codes for CSVEDGRQGACNEQFF.

This clonotype was detected a few times. V is TRBV5-1 and J is TRBJ1-6, with D unresolved. The ends were cut back, 4 bases at V and 5 bases at J, with 4 bases in the middle. The CDR3 length is 12 residues. The germline CDR1 and CDR2 sequences are SGHRS and YFSETQ. This chain's CDR3 is CASSINNSPLHF. The CDR3 bases are TGCGCCAGCAGCATAAATAATTCACCCCTCCACTTT.

Only a few counts were recorded for this clonotype. The rearrangement uses TRBV3-1 and TRBJ2-3; D is ambiguous. Trimming removed 1 base from V and 4 bases from J, with 6 bases in between. This CDR3 has 13 residues. Germline lookup yields CDR1 LGHDT and CDR2 YNNKEL (reference sequence). In nucleotides, the CDR3 is TGTGCCAGCAGCCAAGGTACATCAGATACGCAGTATTTT. Encoded protein: CASSQGTSDTQYF.

The gene calls are TRBV20-1 and TRBJ2-2; 7 bases match TRBD1. The V gene end was trimmed by 5 bases and the J gene end by 8 bases; junction bases not matched to a gene: 11. The length of the CDR3 is 14 residues. The germline V gene has CDR1 DFQATT and CDR2 SNEGSKA (reference sequence). This chain's CDR3 is CSAGPDRATGELFF. Written as DNA, the CDR3 is TGCAGTGCTGGGCCTGACAGGGCGACAGGGGAGCTGTTTTTT.

The V call is TRBV12-3 or TRBV12-4, the J call TRBJ1-5, with D tentatively TRBD1 (5 bases). V was clipped by 3 bases and J by 1 base, with 10 bases between them. This CDR3 spans 15 amino acids. For the CDR3, the DNA is TGTGCCAGCAGTTTTAGTCGGGGGAGCAATCAGCCCCAGCATTTT. Residues: CASSFSRGSNQPQHF.

This clonotype was seen repeatedly, ten times or more. In nucleotides, the CDR3 is TGTGCCAGCAGCCGGGGGGACGCCGTCTATGGCTACACCTTC. Its translation is CASSRGDAVYGYTF. V usage is TRBV3-1 and J usage is TRBJ1-2; D may be TRBD1 (5 bases). This CDR3 is built from 14 residues. Germline V CDR1 and CDR2: LGHDT, YNNKEL (reference sequence). V lost 4 bases, J lost 4 bases, and 13 bases lay in between.

The CDR3 DNA reads as TGTGCCAGCAGCCCATCGACACGGGGGCACGAGACCCAGTACTTC. This translates into CASSPSTRGHETQYF. V and J are TRBV7-9 and TRBJ2-5; D is possibly TRBD1 or TRBD2 (6 bases each). With 5 bases removed from V and 5 bases from J, the gap between germline ends came to 18 bases. This CDR3 contains 15 residues. Per germline, CDR1 SEHNR and CDR2 FQNEAQ (reference sequence).

In this sample, this clonotype turned up many times. The gene calls are TRBV5-1 and TRBJ2-1; 7 nucleotides match TRBD2. This CDR3 is 14 amino acids long. Germline loops: CDR1 SGHRS, CDR2 YFSETQ. V trimming: 3 bases; J trimming: 1 base; junction bases outside the gene matches: 1. Here the CDR3 DNA reads TGCGCCAGCAGCTGGGGACTATCCTACAATGAGCAGTTCTTC. Protein product: CASSWGLSYNEQFF.

The sample holds a few counts of this clonotype. The chain uses TRBV11-3 and TRBJ2-3, with 10 bases lining up with TRBD2. The CDR3 loop spans 14 amino acids. The V and J ends lost 4 bases and 5 bases, in that order; junction bases with no gene match: 3. Germline CDR1 is SGHNT and CDR2 is YENEEA. The CDR3 DNA reads TGTGCCAGCAGCTCGGAGCGGGAGGGAGATACGCAGTATTTT. Its protein is CASSSEREGDTQYF.

V and J are TRBV27 and TRBJ1-6, with 11 bases fitting TRBD1. CDR1 and CDR2 (germline): MNHEY, SMNVEV (reference sequence). V lost 0 bases, J lost 10 bases, and 5 bases stayed unmatched. The length of the CDR3 is 16 residues. The chain's CDR3 is CASSLSPGQGGSPLHF. In DNA form, the CDR3 reads TGTGCCAGCAGTTTATCCCCGGGACAGGGGGGATCACCCCTCCACTTT.

This chain links TRBV7-2 with TRBJ2-1, with no clear D. This CDR3 spans 15 amino acids. From germline, CDR1 is SGHTA and CDR2 FQGNSA. V was trimmed by 5 bases and J by 3 bases, leaving 14 bases between them. The CDR3 reads CASSPRAANYNEQFF. CDR3 nucleotides: TGTGCCAGCAGCCCCCGGGCAGCCAACTACAATGAGCAGTTCTTC.

The rearrangement uses TRBV12-3 or TRBV12-4 and TRBJ2-1; 11 bases match TRBD2. V gave up 7 bases and J gave up 5 bases; unmatched junction bases: 7. This CDR3 is 15 amino acids long. The CDR3 is CASTRLAGKHNEQFF. CDR3 nucleotide sequence: TGTGCCAGCACCCGACTAGCGGGAAAACACAATGAGCAGTTCTTC.

This rearrangement joins TRBV10-3 to TRBJ1-2, with TRBD1 matching over 8 bases. Germline CDR1 is ENHRY and CDR2 is SYGVKD. Trimming cost V 11 bases and J 8 bases; bases outside gene matches: 13. The CDR3 sequence is 13 residues long. The CDR3 here is CASKDRAAGGYTF. DNA for the CDR3: TGTGCCTCCAAGGACAGGGCCGCGGGCGGCTACACCTTC.

This rearrangement joins TRBV7-2 to TRBJ2-5; possible D gene TRBD2, 6 bases. This CDR3 spans 15 amino acids. Germline V gene lookup returns CDR1 SGHTA and CDR2 FQGNSA. The ends were cut back, 4 bases at V and 4 bases at J, with 16 bases in the middle. CDR3 amino acids: CASSSGTPAGETQYF. The CDR3, as DNA: TGTGCCAGCAGCTCCGGGACTCCTGCGGGAGAGACCCAGTACTTC.

The chain uses TRBV13 and TRBJ2-7, with unresolved D. Per germline, CDR1 PRHDT and CDR2 FYEKMQ (reference sequence). V was clipped by 3 bases and J by 5 bases, with 11 bases between them. There are 13 residues in the CDR3. CDR3 nucleotide sequence: TGTGCCAGCAGCTTCGGGCAGCCCAACGAGCAGTACGTC. Translated, it gives CASSFGQPNEQYV.

This sequence joins TRBV6-1 and TRBJ2-5; D is possibly TRBD2 (6 bases). V was clipped by 4 bases and J by 2 bases, with 8 bases between them. This CDR3 is built from 13 residues. CDR1 is MNHNS and CDR2 is SASEGT in the germline V gene. CDR3 sequence (DNA): TGTGCCAGCAGTGGGGGACTTCAAGAGACCCAGTACTTC. Amino acid sequence: CASSGGLQETQYF.

The rearrangement links TRBV3-1 to TRBJ2-5, with 8 bases fitting TRBD2. Per the germline V gene, CDR1 is LGHDT and CDR2 is YNNKEL (reference sequence). The CDR3 is made up of 14 amino acids. V lost 8 bases, J lost 3 bases, and 8 bases stayed unmatched. The CDR3 protein is CASHFSGTEETQYF. The CDR3 nucleotides are TGTGCCAGCCACTTTAGCGGGACGGAAGAGACCCAGTACTTC.

V is TRBV12-5 and J is TRBJ2-3; D is unclear. The CDR3 is made up of 13 amino acids. V was shortened by 9 bases and J by 0 bases, with 10 bases between the two germline ends. Germline V lookup: CDR1 LGHNT, CDR2 FRNRAP. As DNA, the CDR3 is TGTGCTAGCGGCAAGCCAAGCACAGATACGCAGTATTTT. Protein: CASGKPSTDTQYF.

This clonotype was seen a few times. This rearrangement joins TRBV28 to TRBJ2-7; D is possibly TRBD2 (5 bases). Trimming removed 3 bases at V and 0 bases at J, with 12 bases between. Looked up from germline, CDR1 is MDHEN and CDR2 is SYDVKM. CDR3 length equals 15 residues. CDR3 coding DNA: TGTGCCAGCAGTTTGCCCGAGGGTGTCTCCTACGAGCAGTACTTC. It codes for CASSLPEGVSYEQYF.

This clonotype turned up a few times. This chain connects TRBV4-1 to TRBJ1-5, with 7 nucleotides matching TRBD1. Germline V gives CDR1 MGHRA, CDR2 YSYEKL. The CDR3 spans 16 residues. Losses at the gene ends were 2 bases for V and 3 bases for J; bases not matched to a gene: 7. The CDR3 loop is CASSQSGGRVNQPQHF. The CDR3 nucleotides read TGCGCCAGCAGCCAATCAGGGGGGAGGGTCAATCAGCCCCAGCATTTT.

This clonotype was detected ten times or more. This chain connects TRBV20-1 to TRBJ1-6, with TRBD1 identical over 8 bases. This CDR3 region has 16 residues. The trim removed 1 base at V and 7 bases at J, leaving 9 bases unmatched. Germline assignment: CDR1 DFQATT and CDR2 SNEGSKA (reference sequence). The CDR3 sequence: CSARVPGTGANSPLHF. In DNA form, the CDR3 reads TGCAGTGCTAGAGTCCCAGGGACAGGAGCGAATTCACCCCTCCACTTT.

This clonotype has just a few counts. This rearrangement joins TRBV12-5 to TRBJ2-1; D is possibly TRBD1 (6 bases). The CDR3 covers 14 residues. Trimming stripped 6 bases from V and 2 bases from J, with 11 bases between. CDR1 LGHNT and CDR2 FRNRAP come from the germline V gene. CDR3 region: CASGIKGAYNEQFF. The CDR3 DNA reads as TGTGCTAGTGGCATAAAGGGGGCCTACAATGAGCAGTTCTTC.